The clone carrying this T cell receptor beta chain was detected a few times. Antigen: not known. The sample is drawn from a study of CD8 T cells in ankylosing spondylitis. V dropped 1 base and J dropped 5 bases, with 11 bases sitting between them. This CDR3 has 13 residues. Germline V gives CDR1 DFQATT, CDR2 SNEGSKA (reference sequence). Using quantitative 5'-RACE with molecular barcodes, the authors made TCR beta libraries. TCRdb ran MiXCR on the 5' RACE reads and lists one entry per CDR3 protein. The sample has 200,000 to 250,000 distinct CDR3 sequences; roughly 24% are singletons. Regarding the study as a whole: Disease-linked clones were reportedly significantly enriched in matched ankylosing spondylitis synovial fluid. Characteristic of ankylosing spondylitis blood, it appeared, was a TCR beta motif comprising about eight highly homologous variants.

Sequencing was performed on blood, either unsorted or a sorted T cell fraction (not recorded which). The chain recombines TRBV20-1 with TRBJ1-1; D might be TRBD1 (5 bases). This receptor was taken from a male donor with ankylosing spondylitis or in good health (not recorded which). CDR3: CSARVLGGTEAFF. For the CDR3, the DNA is TGCAGTGCTAGAGTTCTGGGGGGAACTGAAGCTTTCTTT.